These 29 T cell receptor beta chains came from one sample sequenced in a study of tumor-infiltrating lymphocytes in oesophageal squamous cell carcinoma. Each CDR3 protein is one row after TCRdb ran MiXCR on the PCR reads. The sample lists some 10,000 distinct CDR3 sequences; 63% were seen once. Specimen: esophageal tumor tissue. Every receptor here comes from a female donor with esophageal squamous cell carcinoma.

This clonotype was seen only a few times. The gene calls are TRBV7-8 and TRBJ2-1, with 8 bases aligning to TRBD2. Germline-derived CDR1 and CDR2 are SGHVS and FQNEAQ. This CDR3 is 15 amino acids long. With V trimmed by 0 bases and J by 9 bases, 7 bases remained unmatched. CDR3 amino acids: CASSLAHQRGFEQFF. The CDR3, as DNA: TGTGCCAGCAGCTTAGCGCATCAGCGGGGGTTTGAGCAGTTCTTC.

The rearrangement uses TRBV28 and TRBJ2-7, with 8 bases aligning to TRBD2. From germline, CDR1 is MDHEN and CDR2 SYDVKM. The CDR3 has 15 residues. V lost 7 bases to trimming and J lost 7 bases; unmatched junction nucleotides: 15. CDR3 in amino acids: CASTPGGSSYNEQYF. The CDR3 DNA follows: TGTGCCAGCACCCCGGGGGGGAGCTCCTACAATGAGCAGTACTTC.

To note about this clonotype: The CDR3 carries no conserved terminal phenylalanine or tryptophan, so it likely arises from a read error. No DNA is shown, since the ends of the CDR3 on it are uncertain; the CDR3 is the one TCRdb lists. The chain couples TRBV12-3 or TRBV12-4 to TRBJ2-6; TRBD1 was called by the table and not checked on the DNA. The CDR3 length is 16 residues, termini included. The CDR3: CASSLRRGAYEQYFGA.

Comments on this clonotype: A much more abundant neighbour one base away suggests this may be a read error. J is TRBJ2-1 and V is TRBV7-3; perhaps TRBD2 as D (5 bases). V was cut by 2 bases and J by 10 bases, with 21 bases left in between. In germline, CDR1 is SGHTA, CDR2 FQGTGA. This CDR3 has 16 residues. DNA of the CDR3: TGTGCCAGCAGCTTAGTGGGTGAGGGCATCTCTGACGAGCAGTTCTTC. It specifies CASSLVGEGISDEQFF.

In this sample, this clonotype is large. V is TRBV24-1 and J is TRBJ2-2; perhaps TRBD2 as D (5 bases). CDR1 KGHDR and CDR2 SFDVKD come from the germline V gene. The CDR3 loop spans 14 amino acids. V dropped 7 bases and J dropped 5 bases, with 13 bases sitting between them. The CDR3 region is CATRSTRTTGELFF. The CDR3, as DNA: TGTGCCACCAGGTCCACTAGAACAACCGGGGAGCTGTTTTTT.

This clonotype came up once. The chain combines TRBV27 with TRBJ2-7, with a possible D match to TRBD1 (6 bases). Trimming left V 3 bases short and J 2 bases short, with 14 bases between. The germline CDR1 and CDR2 sequences are MNHEY and SMNVEV (reference sequence). The CDR3 totals 15 residues. This chain's CDR3 is CASSLGAQGPYEQYF. The CDR3 DNA reads as TGTGCCAGCAGTTTGGGGGCGCAGGGCCCCTACGAGCAGTACTTC.

This clonotype was counted at least ten times. The chain combines TRBV7-9 with TRBJ1-4; 8 bases match TRBD1. Germline CDR1 is SEHNR and CDR2 is FQNEAQ (reference sequence). This CDR3 comprises 14 residues. V shed 3 bases, J shed 8 bases, and the junction held 5 bases outside the gene matches. CDR3 in amino acids: CASSFGQGGEKLFF. The DNA of the CDR3 is TGTGCCAGCAGCTTTGGACAGGGAGGGGAAAAACTGTTTTTT.

This clonotype has a count of ten or more. J is TRBJ2-7 and V is TRBV5-4; TRBD1 might be the D (8 bases). Germline values: CDR1 SGHNT, CDR2 YYREEE (reference sequence). This CDR3 is built from 14 residues. Between the trimmed V and J ends, which lost 3 bases and 4 bases, there was a span of 14 bases. The CDR3 loop reads CASSYRGREYEQYF. The CDR3 DNA reads as TGTGCCAGCAGCTACAGGGGGAGGGAGTACGAGCAGTACTTC. The whole variable domain, filled in from reference TRBV5-4 and TRBJ2-7, reads ETGVTQSPTHLIKTRGQQVTLRCSSQSGHNTVSWYQQALGQGPQFIFQYYREEENGRGNFPPRFSGLQFPNYSSELNVNALELDDSALYLCASSYRGREYEQYFGPGTRLTVT.

The genes are TRBV4-1 and TRBJ2-3; 7 nucleotides agree with TRBD2. Germline-derived CDR1 and CDR2 are MGHRA and YSYEKL. This CDR3 is 16 amino acids long. Trimming at V came to 4 bases and at J to 2 bases, leaving 9 bases not matched to a gene. CDR3 nucleotide sequence: TGCGCCAGCAGCCTCGGTCCTAGCGGAGTCACAGATACGCAGTATTTT. Protein product: CASSLGPSGVTDTQYF.

The genes are TRBV10-1 and TRBJ2-7, with D maybe TRBD2 (5 bases). The end of the DNA fits TRBJ2-1 better, so the J call may be wrong. The CDR3 totals 14 residues. Germline CDR1 reads WNHNN; CDR2 reads SYGVQD (reference sequence). CDR3 in amino acids: CASSEIATDNEQFF. The CDR3 bases are TGCGCCAGCAGTGAGATAGCGACGGACAATGAGCAGTTCTTC.

The rearrangement uses TRBV12-3 or TRBV12-4 and TRBJ2-1; D possibly corresponds to TRBD1 (6 bases). Trimming left V 7 bases short and J 15 bases short, with 22 bases between. This CDR3 region has 13 residues. The CDR3 bases are TGTGCCAGCAACTCCTTTTTGACAGGTCCGGCGTTCTTC. It specifies CASNSFLTGPAFF.

The chain recombines TRBV6-2 or TRBV6-3 with TRBJ2-7; possible D gene TRBD1, 6 bases. Gene TRBJ1-2 matches the end of the DNA better, so the J call may be wrong. Per the germline V gene, CDR1 is MNHEY and CDR2 is SVGEGT. This CDR3 has 13 residues. Here the CDR3 reads CASSVGGRDGYTF. CDR3 coding DNA: TGTGCCAGCAGTGTAGGGGGGAGGGACGGCTACACCTTC.

The chain carries TRBV7-2 and TRBJ2-1; 7 bases are shared with TRBD2. The J segment lost 5 bases and the V segment lost 3 bases, leaving 4 bases of the junction unmatched. The CDR3 runs to 14 residues. Per the germline V gene, CDR1 is SGHTA and CDR2 is FQGNSA. This chain's CDR3 is CASSFSGGNNEQFF. For the CDR3, the DNA is TGTGCCAGCAGCTTCTCGGGGGGAAACAATGAGCAGTTCTTC.

The sample holds many counts of this clonotype. The rearrangement links TRBV7-2 to TRBJ2-7; 7 bases agree with TRBD2. The J call may not be correct, given that the DNA end is closer to TRBJ2-1. In germline, CDR1 is SGHTA, CDR2 FQGNSA. This CDR3 is 16 amino acids long. In nucleotides, the CDR3 is TGTGCCAGCAGCTTACCGCGAGTGGTGGGGGGGAATGAGCAGTTCTTC. This encodes CASSLPRVVGGNEQFF.

The V gene is TRBV7-3, the J gene TRBJ1-1, with D possibly being TRBD1 (6 bases). The CDR3 runs to 16 residues. Trimming pared 5 bases from V and 2 bases from J, leaving 18 bases between. Germline V CDR1 and CDR2: SGHTA, FQGTGA. The CDR3 region is CASSPGAGVSNTEAFF. As DNA, the CDR3 is TGTGCCAGCAGCCCTGGGGCAGGGGTTAGCAACACTGAAGCTTTCTTT.

This clonotype was recorded a few times. The genes are TRBV7-3 and TRBJ2-3; D is perhaps TRBD2 (7 bases). V was shortened by 1 base and J by 2 bases, with 10 bases between the two germline ends. The germline V gene encodes CDR1 SGHTA and CDR2 FQGTGA. The CDR3 sequence is 15 residues long. CDR3 region: CASSLRGGPTDTQYF. The DNA for the CDR3 is TGTGCCAGCAGCTTAAGGGGGGGCCCCACAGATACGCAGTATTTT.

Ten or more counts support this clonotype. The chain couples TRBV7-9 to TRBJ2-2; 13 nucleotides agree with TRBD2. Germline assignment: CDR1 SEHNR and CDR2 FQNEAQ (reference sequence). V lost 6 bases and J lost 0; bases outside the gene matches: 4. The CDR3 consists of 17 residues. The CDR3 loop reads CASRPTSGGANTGELFF. The DNA for the CDR3 is TGTGCCAGCAGACCTACTAGCGGGGGGGCGAACACCGGGGAGCTGTTTTTT.

This clonotype was observed a few times. This sequence joins TRBV6-1 and TRBJ2-6, with TRBD2 matching 9 bases. With 1 base clipped from V and 0 bases from J, the junction kept 4 bases outside the gene matches. In germline, CDR1 is MNHNS, CDR2 SASEGT. CDR3 length: 18 residues. The CDR3 DNA follows: TGTGCCAGCAGTGAAGTTCTAGCGGGAAGCTCTGGGGCCAACGTCCTGACTTTC. As protein: CASSEVLAGSSGANVLTF.

Comment on this clonotype: At one end, the junction sequence differs from germline, possibly due to a read error. The chain employs TRBV7-6 and TRBJ2-5; 9 bases are shared with TRBD1. The J call is doubtful: the DNA matches TRBJ2-1 better. This CDR3 is built from 16 residues. In germline, CDR1 is SGHVS, CDR2 FNYEAQ. The CDR3 reads CASSPRSGQGPGGQFF. The DNA for the CDR3 is TGTGCTAGCAGCCCGCGCTCGGGACAGGGCCCCGGGGGGCAGTTCTTC.

The rearrangement uses TRBV7-3 and TRBJ1-2; D might be TRBD1 (6 bases). Trimming took 5 bases from V and 6 from J, leaving 13 bases between them. The CDR3 covers 13 residues. Germline loops: CDR1 SGHTA, CDR2 FQGTGA. The CDR3 spells CASSHTGFDGYTF. In nucleotides, the CDR3 is TGTGCCAGCAGCCACACAGGGTTCGATGGCTACACCTTC.

The chain couples TRBV6-1 to TRBJ2-5; the D is unclear. CDR1 is MNHNS, CDR2 SASEGT, per germline. The CDR3 has 14 amino acids. V was pared by 5 bases and J by 11 bases, with 21 bases between. For the CDR3, the DNA is TGTGCCAGCAGTCCACTGGTCTCCTACAATGAGCAGTACTTC. Translation: CASSPLVSYNEQYF.

This clonotype was found many times. This chain connects TRBV27 to TRBJ2-1; 11 bases fit TRBD1. Germline-derived CDR1 and CDR2 are MNHEY and SMNVEV (reference sequence). There are 15 residues in the CDR3. The V and J ends lost 5 bases and 4 bases, in that order; junction bases with no gene match: 4. This CDR3 is CASSRGTGGYNEQFF. The CDR3 nucleotides read TGTGCCAGCAGTAGAGGGACAGGGGGGTACAATGAGCAGTTCTTC.

The CDR3: CASSYHPGLAGGEETQYF. For the CDR3, the DNA is TGTGCCAGCAGTTACCACCCAGGACTAGCGGGGGGGGAAGAGACCCAGTACTTC. The rearrangement links TRBV6-2 or TRBV6-3 to TRBJ2-4; 15 positions agree with TRBD2. The better agreement between TRBJ2-5 and the DNA end casts doubt on the J call. The CDR3 sequence is 18 residues long. Germline V CDR1 and CDR2: MNHEY, SVGEGT.

The chain joins TRBV12-3 or TRBV12-4 to TRBJ2-3; D is perhaps TRBD2 (7 bases). The J call may be incorrect, as the DNA end agrees better with TRBJ2-7. The CDR3 is 14 amino acids. DNA for the CDR3: TGTGCCAGCAGTATCTCGGGGGGCCCCTACGAGCAGTACTTC. This sequence encodes CASSISGGPYEQYF.

The chain has TRBV7-9 and TRBJ2-4; either TRBD1 or TRBD2 may supply D (5 bases each). The end of the DNA fits TRBJ2-7 better, so the J call may be wrong. Germline V CDR1 and CDR2: SEHNR, FQNEAQ (reference sequence). The CDR3 has 13 amino acids. The CDR3 loop reads CASSLGGNYEQYF. DNA for the CDR3: TGTGCCAGCAGCTTAGGGGGGAACTACGAGCAGTACTTC.

The gene calls are TRBV12-3 or TRBV12-4 and TRBJ2-1, with TRBD2 matching over 10 bases. The CDR3 extends over 14 amino acids. J gave up 5 bases and V 2 bases, and 0 bases lay outside the gene matches. This CDR3 reads CASSLTSGNNEQFF. In DNA form, the CDR3 reads TGTGCCAGCAGTTTAACTAGCGGGAACAATGAGCAGTTCTTC.

DNA for the CDR3: TGTGCCAGCACCTACGGGGGGGACAGGGTAAGAGAGACCCAGTACTTC. This codes for CASTYGGDRVRETQYF. The V gene is TRBV6-7, the J gene TRBJ2-1; maybe TRBD1 (9 bases). TRBJ2-5 matches the DNA end more closely, so the J call is doubtful. TRBV6-7 is an open reading frame, and its role is uncertain. The CDR3 extends over 16 amino acids.

V is TRBV6-2 or TRBV6-3 and J is TRBJ2-3; 8 bases are shared with TRBD2. The germline V gene encodes CDR1 MNHEY and CDR2 SVGEGT. The CDR3 covers 14 residues. The J segment lost 4 bases and the V segment lost 3 bases, leaving 3 bases of the junction unmatched. The CDR3 region is CASSYRGGADTQYF. In DNA form, the CDR3 reads TGTGCCAGCAGTTATCGGGGGGGGGCAGATACGCAGTATTTT.

This clonotype occurred many times. Without the conserved terminal phenylalanine or tryptophan, this CDR3 likely stems from a read error. No DNA is shown, since the ends of the CDR3 on it are uncertain; the CDR3 is the one TCRdb lists. CDR3 sequence: CASSYSAGQGNGYTFGS. The chain combines TRBV6-6 with TRBJ2-5; the table's D call, TRBD1, was not checked against the DNA. Germline V gene sequence: CDR1 MNHNY, CDR2 SVGAGI (reference sequence). Counting both end residues, the CDR3 totals 17 amino acids.